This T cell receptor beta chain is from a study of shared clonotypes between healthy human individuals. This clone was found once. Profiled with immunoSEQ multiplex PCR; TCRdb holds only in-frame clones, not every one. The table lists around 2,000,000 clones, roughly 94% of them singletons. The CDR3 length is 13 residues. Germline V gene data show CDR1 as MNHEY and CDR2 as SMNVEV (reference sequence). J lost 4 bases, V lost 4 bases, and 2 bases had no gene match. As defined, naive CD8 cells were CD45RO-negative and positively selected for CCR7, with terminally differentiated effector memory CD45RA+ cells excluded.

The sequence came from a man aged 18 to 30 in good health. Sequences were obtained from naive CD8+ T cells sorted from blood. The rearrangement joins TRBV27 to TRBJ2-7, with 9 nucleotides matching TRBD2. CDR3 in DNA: TGTGCCAGCAGTTATGGACTAGCGTACGAGCAGTACTTC. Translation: CASSYGLAYEQYF.